The sequence of this T cell receptor beta chain was determined in a study of response to subunit inactivated influenza vaccine. The CDR3 spans 14 residues. The ends lost 4 bases at V and 6 bases at J; junction bases unmatched: 7. Germline CDR1 reads SGHAT; CDR2 reads FQDESV (reference sequence). TCRdb reprocessed the RT-PCR reads with MiXCR, giving one entry per CDR3 protein. The sample has 300,000 to 350,000 distinct CDR3 sequences, 20% to 25% seen once. Here the sequenced sample was PBMCs from blood, taken about 20 months after vaccination. The origin of this receptor is a man between 50 and 75 years old who received an inactivated influenza vaccine. The rearrangement joins TRBV11-1 to TRBJ2-7; 9 bases fit TRBD1. CDR3 region: CASSSGTGSIEQYF. DNA of the CDR3: TGTGCCAGCAGCTCCGGGACAGGGTCTATCGAGCAGTACTTC.